A selection of T cell receptor beta chains follows, all from one sample in a study of OX40 agonist ivuxolimab in advanced cancers. TCRdb keeps only in-frame clones here, not all; method: immunoSEQ multiplex PCR. The data contain 45,000 to 50,000 clones, approximately 86% of them singletons. Sample: CD4+ or CD8+ T cells sorted from blood, taken in a trial of the OX40 agonist ivuxolimab. The receptor source for this set is an adult with an advanced solid tumor such as melanoma, head and neck, liver or kidney cancer. Both conserved end residues are part of each CDR3. Fields, in order: CDR3 protein, J gene, V gene.

cdr3_aa: CASSLDYSGVTTDTQYF; j_call: TRBJ2-3; v_call: TRBV11-2
cdr3_aa: CASSGRDSVDTGELFF; j_call: TRBJ2-2; v_call: TRBV5-6
cdr3_aa: CASSLPYGERSYEQYF; j_call: TRBJ2-7; v_call: TRBV11-3
cdr3_aa: CASSAAYNEQFF; j_call: TRBJ2-1; v_call: TRBV9
cdr3_aa: CAWRGLAPNEQFF; j_call: TRBJ2-1; v_call: TRBV30
cdr3_aa: CASSVVGGETQYF; j_call: TRBJ2-5; v_call: TRBV9
cdr3_aa: CASRRDSFSETQYF; j_call: TRBJ2-5; v_call: TRBV7-2
cdr3_aa: CASSPRTANTEAFF; j_call: TRBJ1-1; v_call: TRBV9
cdr3_aa: CASSPRTGAGNTIYF; j_call: TRBJ1-3; v_call: TRBV19
cdr3_aa: CASSQRGQGGDEQYF; j_call: TRBJ2-7; v_call: TRBV6-5
cdr3_aa: CASSPRVGQGTDTQYF; j_call: TRBJ2-3; v_call: TRBV5-4
cdr3_aa: CASSQEVAGGGNTIYF; j_call: TRBJ1-3; v_call: TRBV4-3
cdr3_aa: CASSVNYQPQHF; j_call: TRBJ1-5; v_call: TRBV6-1
cdr3_aa: CASSEGLNTEAFF; j_call: TRBJ1-1; v_call: TRBV10-1
cdr3_aa: CASSEDDSYHQPQHF; j_call: TRBJ1-5; v_call: TRBV6-1
cdr3_aa: CASSGGRDEQFF; j_call: TRBJ2-1; v_call: TRBV10-2
cdr3_aa: CASSLKRGGLFF; j_call: TRBJ2-1; v_call: TRBV27
cdr3_aa: CSVEWTSGAEQFF; j_call: TRBJ2-1; v_call: TRBV29-1
cdr3_aa: CASSPQEGPGNEQFF; j_call: TRBJ2-1; v_call: TRBV7-9
cdr3_aa: CASSLAWGDLSYEQYF; j_call: -; v_call: TRBV7-2
cdr3_aa: CASSLTGQGSYEQYF; j_call: TRBJ2-7; v_call: TRBV28
cdr3_aa: CASSLIRAGGISYEQYF; j_call: TRBJ2-7; v_call: TRBV11-1
cdr3_aa: CASSLGTRYGYTF; j_call: TRBJ1-2; v_call: TRBV7-9
cdr3_aa: CASSSPRTENTGELFF; j_call: TRBJ2-2; v_call: TRBV7-9
cdr3_aa: CASSLVGDEQFF; j_call: TRBJ2-1; v_call: TRBV11-2
cdr3_aa: CASSPPGRTNTGELFF; j_call: TRBJ2-2; v_call: TRBV4-2
cdr3_aa: CASSSPTLAGGYNEQFF; j_call: TRBJ2-1; v_call: TRBV7-9
cdr3_aa: CASEELPNTEAFF; j_call: TRBJ1-1; v_call: TRBV4-2
cdr3_aa: CASSLFPDTQYF; j_call: TRBJ2-3; v_call: TRBV27
cdr3_aa: CASSPGFGGSTDTQYF; j_call: TRBJ2-3; v_call: TRBV4-3
cdr3_aa: CASSPAGPLDTQYF; j_call: TRBJ2-3; v_call: TRBV5-1
cdr3_aa: CASSQVNLVSYNEQFF; j_call: TRBJ2-1; v_call: TRBV4-1
cdr3_aa: CASSLGTASNYGYTF; j_call: TRBJ1-2; v_call: TRBV5-1
cdr3_aa: CASSLAHRGTTNEKLFF; j_call: TRBJ1-4; v_call: TRBV7-6
cdr3_aa: CASKVSGGVFTDTQYF; j_call: TRBJ2-3; v_call: TRBV5-1
cdr3_aa: CASSIEGIRQPQHF; j_call: TRBJ1-5; v_call: TRBV19
cdr3_aa: CASSLAGSNYGYTF; j_call: TRBJ1-2; v_call: TRBV11-2
cdr3_aa: CASTLPSGTGNEQFF; j_call: TRBJ2-1; v_call: TRBV6-1
cdr3_aa: CASSIAGHYEQYF; j_call: TRBJ2-7; v_call: TRBV19
cdr3_aa: CASSLGYGGNGYTF; j_call: TRBJ1-2; v_call: TRBV7-9
cdr3_aa: CASSQREGQLEQYF; j_call: -; v_call: TRBV7-2
cdr3_aa: CASSEPRQFYNSNQPQHF; j_call: TRBJ1-5; v_call: TRBV2
cdr3_aa: CASSPTGDFTDTQYF; j_call: TRBJ2-3; v_call: TRBV7-9
cdr3_aa: CATGWGAQETQYF; j_call: TRBJ2-5; v_call: TRBV28
cdr3_aa: CASSLTRGDYGYTF; j_call: TRBJ1-2; v_call: TRBV5-1
cdr3_aa: CASSLGGPGLYEQYF; j_call: TRBJ2-7; v_call: TRBV7-2